These 13 T cell receptor beta chains were all obtained from the same sample, sequenced in a study of blood T cell repertoires in COVID-19. Data came from immunoSEQ multiplex PCR; TCRdb stores just in-frame clones and leaves some out. The data contain around 72,000 clones, roughly 85% of them singletons. Sequenced sample: peripheral blood. All receptors come from a woman older than 75 with acute or convalescent COVID-19.

The genes are TRBV5-6 and TRBJ2-1; 11 bases are a match to TRBD2. The CDR3 is 16 residues long. Germline V gene lookup returns CDR1 SGHDT and CDR2 YYEEEE. V gave up 3 bases and J gave up 3 bases; unmatched junction bases: 5. CDR3 loop: CASSSPTSGDYNEQFF. CDR3 DNA: TGTGCCAGCAGCTCGCCGACTAGCGGGGACTACAATGAGCAGTTCTTC.

The V and J genes are TRBV27 and TRBJ1-1; perhaps TRBD1 as D (6 bases). V gave up 8 bases and J gave up 1 base, with 11 bases separating them. CDR3 length: 13 residues. Per germline, CDR1 MNHEY and CDR2 SMNVEV (reference sequence). CDR3 bases: TGTGCCAGCCACAGGGTTAAGAACACTGAAGCTTTCTTT. The encoded protein is CASHRVKNTEAFF.

The chain employs TRBV5-8 and TRBJ2-1; 12 bases line up with TRBD2. CDR1 and CDR2 (germline): SGHTS, YDEGEE. V lost 4 bases and J lost 8; bases outside the gene matches: 4. The CDR3 loop spans 14 amino acids. The CDR3 nucleotides read TGTGCCAGCAGCCCTAGCGGGGGGGCCGATGAGCAGTTCTTC. This encodes CASSPSGGADEQFF.

This chain links TRBV30 with TRBJ1-6; TRBD1 is a possible D gene (6 bases). The CDR3 is 17 amino acids. The V end was cut by 2 bases, the J end by 5 bases, with 19 bases between. Germline V gene lookup returns CDR1 GTSNPN and CDR2 SVGIG (reference sequence). The CDR3 nucleotides are TGTGCCTGGAGTATAATCAAGGGGGTCGTGGATAATTCACCCCTCCACTTT. Amino acids: CAWSIIKGVVDNSPLHF.

In nucleotides, the CDR3 is TGTGCCATCAGATCACAGGGGAAGAACACCGGGGAGCTGTTTTTT. Translated, it gives CAIRSQGKNTGELFF. The chain is built from TRBV10-3 and TRBJ2-2; 7 bases agree with TRBD1. Germline V CDR1 and CDR2: ENHRY, SYGVKD. Trimming removed 6 bases from V and 1 base from J; junction bases left unmatched: 5. The CDR3 runs to 15 residues.

The CDR3 protein is CASSLGGGASEQYF. CDR3 in DNA: TGTGCCAGCAGCTTGGGCGGGGGGGCTTCCGAGCAGTACTTC. The genes are TRBV5-4 and TRBJ2-7; 9 positions match TRBD2. The CDR3 loop spans 14 amino acids. The germline V gene encodes CDR1 SGHNT and CDR2 YYREEE (reference sequence). The J segment lost 6 bases and the V segment lost 0 bases, leaving 4 bases of the junction unmatched.

This rearrangement joins TRBV3-1 (or the pseudogene TRBV3-2) to TRBJ1-4, with D possibly matching TRBD1 (5 bases). Trimming shortened V by 4 bases and J by 3 bases, and 21 bases separated the two germline ends. CDR1 is LGHDT, CDR2 YNNKEL, per germline (reference sequence). The CDR3 extends over 18 amino acids. CDR3 sequence (DNA): TGTGCCAGCAGCCCTCATCAACTGGGGCAGGCGTCTAATGAAAAACTGTTTTTT. Its translation: CASSPHQLGQASNEKLFF.

The gene calls are TRBV19 and TRBJ1-5, with D tentatively TRBD1 (6 bases). CDR3 length: 14 amino acids. The V gene lost 5 bases and the J gene lost 6 bases, with 14 bases spanning the gap. Germline V CDR1 and CDR2: LNHDA, SQIVND (reference sequence). CDR3 DNA: TGTGCCAGTAGTGCAGAACAGGGACCTCAGCCCCAGCATTTT. Encoded protein: CASSAEQGPQPQHF.

V and J are TRBV5-5 and TRBJ2-2; possibly TRBD2 for D (5 bases). Trimming left V 4 bases short and J 7 bases short, with 11 bases between. The CDR3 extends over 13 amino acids. CDR1 and CDR2 from the germline V gene are SGHKS and YYEKEE (reference sequence). The CDR3 spells CASSPPGVGELFF. The CDR3 DNA sequence: TGTGCCAGCAGCCCGCCCGGGGTCGGGGAGCTGTTTTTT.

The chain links TRBV3-1 (or the pseudogene TRBV3-2) to TRBJ2-7, with TRBD2 matching over 8 bases. V dropped 2 bases and J dropped 7; count of bases not matched to a gene: 10. Germline values: CDR1 LGHDT, CDR2 YNNKEL (reference sequence). The CDR3 is 15 residues long. The CDR3 loop reads CASSQLPAGGLEQYF. DNA for the CDR3: TGTGCCAGCAGCCAATTGCCCGCGGGGGGCCTAGAGCAGTACTTC.

The rearrangement joins TRBV19 to TRBJ2-7; D is uncertain. With 5 bases removed from V and 2 bases from J, the gap between germline ends came to 10 bases. The V gene's germline CDR1 is LNHDA and CDR2 SQIVND (reference sequence). This CDR3 is built from 13 residues. CDR3 amino acids: CASSFGSTYEQYF. The CDR3 region has the DNA TGTGCCAGTAGTTTCGGGTCGACCTACGAGCAGTACTTC.

This chain connects TRBV30 to TRBJ2-5; D call uncertain. CDR3 length equals 13 residues. V shed 2 bases and J shed 2 bases, with 9 bases lying between them. Germline CDR1 is GTSNPN and CDR2 is SVGIG (reference sequence). The CDR3 spells CAWSRRVQETQYF. DNA of the CDR3: TGTGCCTGGAGTCGACGGGTGCAAGAGACCCAGTACTTC.

The V gene is TRBV2, the J gene TRBJ2-3, with 11 bases that match TRBD2. Trimming removed 6 bases from V and 5 bases from J; junction bases left unmatched: 10. Germline lookup yields CDR1 SNHLY and CDR2 FYNNEI. This CDR3 contains 16 residues. The CDR3 nucleotides read TGTGCCAGCAGACCCAGACTAGCGGGGAGTCTAGATACGCAGTATTTT. Its protein product is CASRPRLAGSLDTQYF.